Listed here is a single TCR beta chain. The record originates from a study of blood T cells in healthy people across ages. With each sample, at least 6 micrograms of total RNA were extracted. A second 7 to 11 cycle PCR used barcoded and J-beta primers. TCRdb reprocessed the 5' RACE reads via MiXCR and lists one record per CDR3 protein. The sample carries around 1,700,000 distinct CDR3 sequences, 28% recorded once. The CDR3 has 14 amino acids. Germline V gives CDR1 SGHTA, CDR2 FQGNSA. Trimming removed 3 bases at V and 8 bases at J, with 13 bases between. The sample was blood. This receptor was taken from a woman younger than 45 in good health. The gene calls are TRBV7-2 and TRBJ1-4, with D perhaps TRBD1 (6 bases). The CDR3 loop is CASSFGGHEEKLFF. The CDR3 nucleotides read TGTGCCAGCAGCTTCGGGGGGCACGAGGAAAAACTGTTTTTT.